What follows are 2 T cell receptor beta chains derived from one specimen sequenced in a study of blood T cell repertoires in COVID-19. Generated by immunoSEQ multiplex PCR, the TCRdb table keeps only in-frame clones and is missing some. Of some 110,000 clones detected, approximately 83% appear once; the ten largest clones hold 3.5% to 5%. The sequenced sample was peripheral blood. The origin of the receptors is a man aged 45-65 years with acute or convalescent COVID-19.

This chain links TRBV11-2 with TRBJ2-1; the match to TRBD2 covers 9 bases. Germline trimming cut 6 bases from V and 12 bases from J; bases unmatched to any gene: 6. The CDR3 runs 12 residues. CDR1 SGHAT and CDR2 FQNNGV come from the germline V gene. DNA of the CDR3: TGTGCCAGCAGTCTTAGCGGGAGCCGGCAGTTCTTC. Amino acids: CASSLSGSRQFF.

The J gene is TRBJ2-1, the V gene TRBV10-3, with D perhaps TRBD2 (6 bases). The CDR3 totals 13 residues. V dropped 10 bases and J dropped 8 bases, with 18 bases sitting between them. Germline V CDR1 and CDR2: ENHRY, SYGVKD. The CDR3 reads CATEEGGKDEQFF. CDR3 sequence (DNA): TGTGCCACCGAGGAAGGCGGGAAGGATGAGCAGTTCTTC.